The sequence of this T cell receptor beta chain was determined in a study of Graves' ophthalmopathy and Graves' hyperthyroidism (dated by TCRdb to the late 2010s). Notes on the research overall: A patient counted as having stable hyperthyroidism if there was no progression to ophthalmopathy within 18 months of follow-up. Following sampling, methimazole starting at 30 mg daily was administered to hyperthyroidism patients, and high-dose intravenous methylprednisolone was administered to ophthalmopathy patients. A discovery set of 100 or so patients (43 ophthalmopathy, 57 stable hyperthyroidism) was enrolled to explore V-J signatures distinguishing ophthalmopathy from hyperthyroidism. To tell Graves' ophthalmopathy apart from Graves' hyperthyroidism, and to predict which patients would progress to ophthalmopathy, the study relied on TCR beta repertoire signatures. In roughly six hyperthyroidism patients, T-cell repertoires of thyroid tissue and blood were compared. The independent validation cohort included about 20 hyperthyroidism patients plus 17 patients who later progressed from hyperthyroidism to ophthalmopathy. In total, some 140 blood samples were TCR-sequenced: around 42 ophthalmopathy, under 80 hyperthyroidism and approximately 17 hyperthyroidism-to-ophthalmopathy patients. The full study reports these points: Most expanded thyroid clonotypes with frequency above 0.001 were also detected in blood, suggesting blood repertoires may reflect the thyroid immune response. In validation, the model predicted ophthalmopathy progression with more than 70% sensitivity and approximately 78% specificity; fewer than 15 predicted patients were CT-confirmed with GO in a median of approximately 6.5 months. Sample size was not predetermined statistically, and investigators were not blinded to group allocation. In cross-validation, the 13-signature model distinguished ophthalmopathy from stable hyperthyroidism with 87.88% sensitivity and about 81% specificity, while in the test set the corresponding values were about 80% and 75%.

Worth noting for this clonotype: The specificity of this receptor is unknown. This may be a read error: a much more frequent sequence differs by one nucleotide.

The hyperthyroidism patients were 18 to 65 years old and newly diagnosed, with a disease duration of less than 2 months. Anyone with other autoimmune diseases, uncontrolled infections, pregnancy or lactation was excluded from the study. Diagnosis was based on clinical symptoms, serum thyroxine, TRAb, thyroid ultrasound and orbital computed tomography. Total RNA was extracted using Trizol reagent, and RNA quality was checked on an Agilent 2100 Bioanalyzer. For repertoire sequencing, TCR beta CDR3 regions were amplified from RNA transcripts. HTBI primers and the Qiagen OneStep RT-PCR kit were used in a first-round RT-PCR, which was followed by a second-round multiplex PCR, size selection and purification. Libraries were sequenced on an Illumina HiSeq2000 using paired-end 100 bp reads. Turning to the authors' computational methods: Reads were processed with SOAPnuke, discarding reads with adapters, uncalled bases, mean Phred below 15, or no exact constant-primer or identifier match. COPE v1.2.5 was used to merge high-quality paired reads. Unique nucleotide sequences were defined as clonotypes and aligned to IMGT TRB V, D and J references using MiTCR v1.1. Analysis was restricted to V-J combinations with a frequency above 0.0001, which covered 99.2% of repertoires. For each V-J combination, a TCR clonal expansion and chaos score was defined as the ratio of F50 clonal expansion to chaos observed in the TCRdist matrix. Welch's t-statistics and random forest were used to reduce features to about a dozen V-J combinations, which were fed into a naive Bayes classifier. The similarity between thyroid and blood repertoires was quantified using the Morisita-Horn index. In-frame beta chains were kept once TCRdb had trimmed the public reads at Q25 with fastp and called clones with MiXCR. Each entry merges the rows of one CDR3 protein and shows their most common DNA and genes. Clone size and V and J calls follow TCRdb, not the original study. This sample comprises 1 million to 1.3 million distinct CDR3 sequences, 35% to 45% of them detected only once. Over 8.5% of the sample is taken by the ten largest.

CDR1 SGHVS and CDR2 FQNEAQ were looked up in the germline V gene. V sheds 5 bases and J sheds 5 bases, leaving 16 bases between their ends. The CDR3, from cysteine to phenylalanine, totals 14 residues. The entry retains the CDR3 DNA only, 42 bases that are in frame from base 1. The sequence is built from TRBV7-8 and TRBJ2-7; the D call is possibly TRBD1 or TRBD2, each sharing 6 bases. This TCR was sampled from an adult man with Graves' hyperthyroidism. Sequencing input: peripheral blood or thyroid tissue (not recorded which). The CDR3 corresponds to CASSGHREAHEQYF. Here is the DNA: TGTGCCAGCAGCGGCCACAGGGAGGCCCACGAGCAGTACTTC.